A selection of T cell receptor beta chains follows, all from one sample in a study of shared clonotypes between healthy human individuals. Sequencing was performed with immunoSEQ multiplex PCR; in TCRdb, only in-frame clones are kept and a portion is missing. Seen here are approximately 2.5 million clones, under 95% observed once, and the top ten hold 0.36%. Sequenced sample: naive CD4+ T cells from PBMCs. The source of these receptors is a man between 18 and 29 years old in good health. Some clones in this sample may be carry-over from other donors' samples. Both conserved end residues are part of each CDR3. The D gene is left open where the match is weak. Rows give clone size only sometimes, using once, few, many, or a class for an expanded clone.

cdr3_aa cdr3_nt clone_size v_call d_call j_call
CASSLSLFGAQYF TGTGCCAGTAGTTTGTCCCTATTCGGTGCCCAGTACTTC NA TRBV19 NA TRBJ2-5
CASSPRDRGREETQYF TGTGCCAGCAGCCCTCGGGACAGGGGGAGAGAAGAGACCCAGTACTTC NA TRBV7-7 TRBD1 TRBJ2-5
CASSEASGTFYEQYF TGTGCCAGCAGTGAAGCGAGCGGGACCTTCTACGAGCAGTACTTC NA TRBV2 TRBD2 TRBJ2-7
CASSRMPPAGGTDTQYF TGCGCCAGCAGCCGAATGCCGCCAGCGGGGGGCACAGATACGCAGTATTTT NA TRBV5-1 TRBD2 TRBJ2-3
CASSSSGDEKLFF TGTGCCAGCAGTTCCTCGGGCGATGAAAAACTGTTTTTT NA TRBV28 NA TRBJ1-4
CASSFGQGAATNEKLFF TGTGCCAGCAGCTTTGGACAGGGGGCTGCAACTAATGAAAAACTGTTTTTT NA TRBV7-2 TRBD1 TRBJ1-4
CASSPGTTHLEQYF TGTGCCAGCAGTCCCGGGACAACCCACCTCGAGCAGTACTTC NA TRBV28 NA TRBJ2-7
CASRPDEYTEAFF TGTGCCAGCAGACCTGACGAGTACACTGAAGCTTTCTTT few TRBV2 NA TRBJ1-1
CASSFSRGLAPTRAFF TGTGCCAGCAGTTTCTCTCGGGGTTTGGCCCCGACTCGAGCTTTCTTT NA TRBV28 NA TRBJ1-1
CASSLGTGEDTQYF TGCGCCAGCAGCTTGGGTACGGGGGAAGATACGCAGTATTTT NA TRBV5-1 NA TRBJ2-3
CASSELDTGELFF TGCGCCAGCAGTGAGCTAGACACCGGGGAGCTGTTTTTT NA TRBV10-1 NA TRBJ2-2
CASSVRLAGGGEQFF TGTGCCAGCAGCGTAAGGCTAGCGGGAGGAGGTGAGCAGTTCTTC NA TRBV9 TRBD2 TRBJ2-1
CASSLGTSGSDEQFF TGCGCCAGCAGCTTGGGGACTAGCGGGTCGGATGAGCAGTTCTTC NA TRBV5-1 TRBD2 TRBJ2-1
CASSLRRAGRSGANVLTF TGTGCCAGCAGTTTACGTCGGGCAGGCCGCTCTGGGGCCAACGTCCTGACTTTC NA TRBV28 NA TRBJ2-6
CASSPDSHRDAFF TGCGCCAGCAGTCCAGATTCCCATAGGGACGCTTTCTTT few TRBV5-1 NA TRBJ1-1
CASSGEQGRNYGYTF TGTGCCAGCAGTGGAGAACAGGGAAGAAACTATGGCTACACCTTC NA TRBV2 NA TRBJ1-2
CASSEARPSGSYEQFF TGTGCCAGCAGTGAAGCCCGGCCTAGCGGGAGTTATGAGCAGTTCTTC NA TRBV6-1 TRBD2 TRBJ2-1
CASSYESYNEQFF TGTGCCAGCAGTTACGAGTCCTACAATGAGCAGTTCTTC NA TRBV6-6 NA TRBJ2-1
CSAAGAGANVLTF TGCAGCGCCGCGGGTGCTGGGGCCAACGTCCTGACTTTC NA TRBV29-1 NA TRBJ2-6
CASRGQGGSGANVLTF TGTGCCAGTAGAGGACAGGGAGGCTCTGGGGCCAACGTCCTGACTTTC NA TRBV19 TRBD1 TRBJ2-6
CASSLSPRQGAAYNEQFF TGTGCCAGCAGTTTATCACCCCGACAGGGGGCGGCCTACAATGAGCAGTTCTTC NA TRBV27 TRBD1 TRBJ2-1
CASSSTLGQFMNTEAFF NA NA TRBV5-1 NA TRBJ1-1
CASSYSTGVVYEQYF TGTGCCAGCAGTTACTCAACGGGAGTAGTTTACGAGCAGTACTTC NA TRBV6-5 NA TRBJ2-7
CASIDRGEGDGYTF TGTGCCAGCATCGACAGGGGGGAAGGGGATGGCTACACCTTC NA TRBV6-6 TRBD1 TRBJ1-2
CASSPSRTSGSSTDTQYF TGTGCCAGCAGCCCTAGTCGGACTAGCGGGAGTAGCACAGATACGCAGTATTTT NA TRBV11-2 TRBD2 TRBJ2-3
CASSRLSAYEQYF TGTGCCAGCAGCCGTCTTAGCGCATACGAGCAGTACTTC once TRBV4-2 NA TRBJ2-7
CASSLQRVSTDTQYF TGCGCCAGCAGCCTACAGCGGGTAAGCACAGATACGCAGTATTTT NA TRBV4-1 NA TRBJ2-3
CASSDPTDTQYF TGTGCCAGCAGCGACCCCACAGATACGCAGTATTTT NA TRBV7-3 NA TRBJ2-3
CASSLTAIISGANVLTF TGCGCCAGCAGCTTGACAGCGATTATCTCTGGGGCCAACGTCCTGACTTTC once TRBV5-1 NA TRBJ2-6
CATSPGRAQGEQYF TGTGCCACCAGCCCAGGAAGGGCTCAGGGTGAGCAGTACTTC NA TRBV15 NA TRBJ2-7
CASSAPGLATDTQYF TGTGCCAGCAGCGCCCCGGGACTAGCAACAGATACGCAGTATTTT NA TRBV9 TRBD2 TRBJ2-3
CASSLADRQGSGELFF TGCGCCAGCAGCTTGGCGGATAGACAGGGCTCCGGGGAGCTGTTTTTT once TRBV5-1 TRBD1 TRBJ2-2
CASSPPIREAFF TGTGCCAGCAGTCCCCCCATCCGAGAAGCTTTCTTT NA TRBV28 NA TRBJ1-1
CASSSKALETQYF TGTGCCAGCAGCTCAAAAGCTCTTGAGACCCAGTACTTC NA TRBV11-3 NA TRBJ2-5
CASSPPGLAGTLSYEQYF TGTGCCAGCTCACCACCGGGACTAGCGGGAACTCTTTCCTACGAGCAGTACTTC NA TRBV18 TRBD2 TRBJ2-7
CASSLVSPYEQYF TGTGCCAGCAGTTTAGTAAGCCCCTACGAGCAGTACTTC NA TRBV28 NA TRBJ2-7
CASSLAGTTSTDTQYF TGCGCCAGCAGCCTAGCGGGTACCACTAGCACAGATACGCAGTATTTT NA TRBV5-1 TRBD2 TRBJ2-3
CASTPLGSDTQYF TGTGCCAGCACCCCCCTCGGATCAGATACGCAGTATTTT NA TRBV6-1 NA TRBJ2-3
CSATTPVTNEKLFF TGCAGCGCCACAACCCCGGTAACTAATGAAAAACTGTTTTTT NA TRBV29-1 NA TRBJ1-4
CASSLTLGRAVYEQYF TGCGCCAGCAGCTTGACCCTCGGGAGGGCCGTTTACGAGCAGTACTTC NA TRBV5-1 TRBD2 TRBJ2-7
CASSLGTPGDTQYF TGCGCCAGCAGCTTGGGAACTCCTGGAGATACGCAGTATTTT NA TRBV5-1 NA TRBJ2-3
CASSLARGREQYF TGTGCCAGCAGCTTAGCTAGGGGGCGAGAGCAGTACTTC NA TRBV7-2 TRBD1 TRBJ2-7
CASSASDRANYEQYF TGTGCCAGCAGCGCATCAGACAGGGCAAACTACGAGCAGTACTTC NA TRBV28 TRBD1 TRBJ2-7
CASIRDRYTDTQYF TGTGCCAGCATCCGGGACAGGTACACAGATACGCAGTATTTT NA TRBV7-2 TRBD1 TRBJ2-3
CASSIHRETYEQYF TGTGCCAGTAGTATCCACAGGGAGACCTACGAGCAGTACTTC NA TRBV19 NA TRBJ2-7
CASSEEGFGFLVSRYEQYF TGTGCCAGCAGCGAGGAGGGATTCGGGTTTTTGGTCTCCCGATACGAGCAGTACTTC NA TRBV9 NA TRBJ2-7
CASSSLSGREQFF TGTGCCAGCAGCTCCCTCAGCGGGAGGGAACAGTTCTTC NA TRBV5-5 TRBD2 TRBJ2-1
CASSPHGTASNQPQHF TGTGCCAGCAGTCCCCATGGGACGGCTAGCAATCAGCCCCAGCATTTT NA TRBV28 NA TRBJ1-5
CASSSSKGWHTEAFF TGTGCCAGCAGCTCGTCAAAGGGCTGGCACACTGAAGCTTTCTTT NA TRBV11-1 NA TRBJ1-1
CASSSQQGPNYGYTF TGTGCCAGCTCATCACAACAGGGTCCTAACTATGGCTACACCTTC NA TRBV18 NA TRBJ1-2